Listed below are T cell receptor beta chains from one sample, sequenced in a study of beta chain bispecific antibodies for T cell cancers. TCRdb re-derived calls from the 5' RACE reads in MiXCR, one entry per CDR3 protein. The sample lists around 19,000 distinct CDR3 sequences, approximately 2.2% seen once, with more than 5% in the top ten. Their antigen targets remain unknown. This specimen consisted of healthy donor T cells cultured with leukemia cells, obtained from a culture containing a bispecific antibody targeting TCR Vbeta12. These receptors were collected from a human donor in good health. Some clones in this sample may be carry-over from other donors' samples. CDR3s leave out the opening cysteine and the closing phenylalanine or tryptophan. A D gene is named only where the DNA matches it firmly. The listing skips clone size in some rows; elsewhere it reads once, few, many or a size class.

abundance | j_gene | v_gene | d_gene | CDR3aa
medium-sized | TRBJ2-5 | TRBV15 | NA | ATRAREQETQY
many | TRBJ2-5 | TRBV2 | NA | ASMMSQLRQETQY
few | TRBJ2-5 | TRBV19 | NA | ASSSTGWETQY
many | TRBJ2-6 | TRBV6-1 | NA | ASSVVGGRSGANVLT
NA | TRBJ1-1 | TRBV27 | NA | ASSYYQGEAF
many | TRBJ2-5 | TRBV5-6 | NA | ASSLGKPGLETQY
many | TRBJ2-5 | TRBV21-1 | NA | ASRGEVGQPQETQY
many | TRBJ2-7 | TRBV7-9 | NA | ASSGWDGPYEQY
many | TRBJ1-4 | TRBV7-7 | TRBD1 | ASSFGTVATNEKLF
many | TRBJ2-7 | TRBV18 | NA | ASSETYEQY
medium-sized | TRBJ2-7 | TRBV7-9 | NA | ASSLEFSQRPYEQY
medium-sized | TRBJ1-1 | TRBV3-1 | NA | ASSQNFGSEAF
many | TRBJ1-3 | TRBV6-2/TRBV6-3 | NA | ASSSDARTSGNTIY
many | TRBJ2-2 | TRBV7-3 | NA | ASSFLGGTGELF
many | TRBJ1-1 | TRBV11-2 | NA | ASQGWGTEAF
many | TRBJ2-3 | TRBV19 | NA | ASSMAWGYTDTQY
few | TRBJ2-5 | TRBV5-6 | NA | ASSLGKPGLEIQY
many | TRBJ1-1 | TRBV7-8 | NA | ASSFRGRHTEAF
many | TRBJ2-3 | TRBV30 | TRBD1 | AWSLLQGASTDTQY
many | TRBJ2-2 | TRBV4-2 | NA | ASSLIHSTITGELF
many | TRBJ2-1 | TRBV3-1 | NA | ASSNTGTYNEQF
many | TRBJ2-5 | TRBV2 | NA | ASSEWIGEETQY
many | TRBJ2-7 | TRBV7-9 | TRBD1 | ASSTGTGGTRAYEQY
many | TRBJ2-3 | TRBV5-3 | NA | ARSQDTDGTDTQY
many | TRBJ2-5 | TRBV7-6 | NA | ASSLLMRQETQY
many | TRBJ2-5 | TRBV5-1 | NA | ASSSGLQETQY
NA | TRBJ2-3 | TRBV28 | NA | ASSLERQTNTDTQY
many | TRBJ1-2 | TRBV20-1 | NA | SAGLGGYGYT
many | TRBJ2-5 | TRBV2 | NA | ASSDSVYQETQY
many | TRBJ1-6 | TRBV27 | NA | ASSLGVLSPLH
many | TRBJ2-1 | TRBV20-1 | TRBD2 | SATDPTSGTVLYNEQF
many | TRBJ1-2 | TRBV6-5 | NA | ASSPLGDRFSNYGYT
many | TRBJ2-4 | TRBV12-3/TRBV12-4 | NA | ASRGIAKNIQY
many | TRBJ1-4 | TRBV6-5 | NA | ASSYRRNEKLF
many | TRBJ2-1 | TRBV7-9 | NA | ASSLVSGNYNEQF
many | TRBJ2-5 | TRBV6-5 | NA | ASSFTGGGETQY
many | TRBJ2-6 | TRBV5-1 | NA | ASSRNLRTLSGANVLT
many | TRBJ2-2 | TRBV3-1 | TRBD2 | ASSPLTSGPNTGELF
many | TRBJ2-3 | TRBV5-6 | TRBD2 | ASSLSKRGGLDTQY
many | TRBJ2-3 | TRBV14 | NA | ASSQGVTDTQY
many | TRBJ2-7 | TRBV12-3/TRBV12-4 | TRBD1 | ASSSGTDYEQY
many | TRBJ1-5 | TRBV27 | NA | ASSSAGNQPQH
many | TRBJ2-3 | TRBV7-3 | NA | ASSSMILETENDTQY
many | TRBJ2-5 | TRBV20-1 | NA | SAPKSPYQETQY
NA | TRBJ2-5 | TRBV5-4 | NA | ASSQTTGPPWETQY
many | TRBJ1-2 | TRBV2 | NA | ASKANYGYT
NA | TRBJ2-1 | TRBV19 | TRBD2 | ASSISGGDNEQF
many | TRBJ2-3 | TRBV7-9 | NA | ASSFGADTQY
many | TRBJ2-5 | TRBV9 | NA | ASSVATGNWLQETQY
many | TRBJ2-7 | TRBV10-3 | NA | AISPGQGSEQY
NA | TRBJ1-2 | TRBV19 | TRBD1 | ACSIPGGRYGYT
NA | TRBJ2-7 | TRBV7-9 | TRBD1 | ASNLAGTAYEQY
many | TRBJ1-4 | TRBV9 | NA | ASSATAIATNEKLF
many | TRBJ1-1 | TRBV2 | NA | ASSARTQNTEAF
many | TRBJ2-1 | TRBV27 | TRBD2 | ASSPPSGGVYNEQF